This TCR beta chain was recovered during a study of shared clonotypes between healthy human individuals. The protocol was immunoSEQ multiplex PCR, while the TCRdb copy is restricted to in-frame clones and leaves out a portion. The sample comprises some 2.1 million clones, about 93% of which are singletons, and about 1.7% rests with the top ten. The naive CD8 population came from CD45RO-negative cells selected for CCR7, without terminally differentiated effector memory CD45RA+ cells. The CDR3 sequence is 14 residues long. Germline lookup yields CDR1 LNHNV and CDR2 YYDKDF (reference sequence). V lost 0 bases, J lost 1 base, and 6 bases lay in between.

This sequence was found in a man between 18 and 35 years old in good health. Some clones in this sample may be carry-over from other donors' samples. The sequenced material came from naive CD8+ T cells from PBMCs. The chain carries TRBV15 and TRBJ2-5; no clear D. In DNA form, the CDR3 reads TGTGCCACCAGCAGAGATATGTCCCAAGAGACCCAGTACTTC. Translating gives CATSRDMSQETQYF.